One sample yielded the 9 T cell receptor beta chains listed below, sequenced in a study of graft-versus-host responses after intestinal transplantation. Data came from immunoSEQ multiplex PCR; TCRdb stores just in-frame clones and leaves some out. Seen here are 40,000 to 55,000 clones, roughly nine tenths observed once, and the top ten hold 3.5% to 5%. Sequencing used PBMCs, obtained 524 days after transplant. These TCRs come from a human patient who received an intestinal transplant, so some T cells may come from the graft donor.

The gene calls are TRBV9 and TRBJ2-3; 10 bases fit TRBD2. The CDR3 sequence is 16 residues long. Germline V gene sequence: CDR1 SGDLS, CDR2 YYNGEE. With 0 bases clipped from V and 2 bases from J, the junction kept 3 bases outside the gene matches. This CDR3 reads CASSVEGLAPTDTQYF. CDR3 DNA: TGTGCCAGCAGCGTAGAGGGACTAGCGCCCACAGATACGCAGTATTTT. Complete variable domain (other parts from reference TRBV9 and TRBJ2-3): DSGVTQTPKHLITATGQRVTLRCSPRSGDLSVYWYQQSLDQGLQFLIQYYNGEERAKGNILERFSAQQFPDLHSELNLSSLELGDSALYFCASSVEGLAPTDTQYFGPGTRLTVL.

V usage is TRBV2 and J usage is TRBJ2-7; 11 bases match TRBD1. V shed 11 bases and J 2 bases; nucleotides not matched to a gene: 2. Germline CDR1 is SNHLY and CDR2 is FYNNEI. The CDR3 has 12 residues. The CDR3 reads CASGQGAYEQYF. In DNA form, the CDR3 reads TGTGCCTCGGGACAGGGGGCCTACGAGCAGTACTTC.

The gene calls are TRBV10-3 and TRBJ2-5, with D unclear. The V gene's germline CDR1 is ENHRY and CDR2 SYGVKD. There are 13 residues in the CDR3. Trimming stripped 8 bases from V and 1 base from J, with 11 bases between. CDR3 DNA: TGTGCCATCTCGGCGGCGATCCAAGAGACCCAGTACTTC. This codes for CAISAAIQETQYF.

The chain recombines TRBV29-1 with TRBJ2-2; TRBD1 might be the D (7 bases). The CDR3 is made up of 15 amino acids. Trimming stripped 0 bases from V and 7 bases from J, with 15 bases between. Germline V gives CDR1 SQVTM, CDR2 ANQGSEA. The CDR3, as DNA: TGCAGCGTTGAAGATCAGGGGGGTAGTGGCGGGGAGCTGTTTTTT. Encoded protein: CSVEDQGGSGGELFF.

The CDR3, as DNA: TGCGCCAGCAGCTTGAGGGGATTGGGCTATGGCTACACCTTC. This codes for CASSLRGLGYGYTF. The rearrangement uses TRBV5-1 and TRBJ1-2; maybe TRBD1 (5 bases). Germline V CDR1 and CDR2: SGHRS, YFSETQ. Trimming removed 1 base from V and 4 bases from J, with 11 bases in between. The CDR3 covers 14 residues.

The genes are TRBV4-2 and TRBJ2-6; D tentatively fits TRBD1 or TRBD2 (5 bases each). Trimming stripped 0 bases from V and 0 bases from J, with 9 bases between. This CDR3 comprises 17 residues. Per germline, CDR1 LGHNA and CDR2 YNFKEQ. CDR3 sequence: CASSQDPGPSGANVLTF. The CDR3 region has the DNA TGTGCCAGCAGCCAAGATCCGGGGCCCTCTGGGGCCAACGTCCTGACTTTC.

The chain has TRBV2 and TRBJ1-3; D uncertain. V was clipped by 2 bases and J by 0 bases, with 14 bases between them. The germline gives CDR1 SNHLY, CDR2 FYNNEI. This CDR3 spans 17 amino acids. CDR3 DNA sequence: TGTGCCAGCAGTGAATCCCGTCTCGACCGCTCTGGAAACACCATATATTTT. Translated: CASSESRLDRSGNTIYF.

The J gene is TRBJ2-2, the V gene TRBV14; TRBD1 aligns across 8 bases. V shed 0 bases, J shed 5 bases, and the junction held 11 bases outside the gene matches. Germline CDR1 SGHDN, CDR2 FVKESK. The CDR3 is made up of 18 amino acids. The CDR3: CASSQDLSFTGGTGELFF. DNA for the CDR3: TGTGCCAGCAGCCAAGATTTAAGTTTCACAGGGGGAACCGGGGAGCTGTTTTTT.

This CDR3 is CASTLGLYSNQPQHF. CDR3 sequence (DNA): TGTGCCAGTACCCTTGGACTTTATAGCAATCAGCCCCAGCATTTT. The chain joins TRBV19 to TRBJ1-5; D remains unclear. Trimming took 7 bases from V and 0 from J, leaving 13 bases between them. Germline CDR1 reads LNHDA; CDR2 reads SQIVND (reference sequence). The CDR3 contains 15 residues.